These 29 T cell receptor beta chains originate from one sample sequenced in a study of CD8 T cells in Susac syndrome. Random hexamers served to reverse transcribe roughly 0.5 to 1 ug RNA. Using its own MiXCR run on the immunoSEQ multiplex PCR reads, TCRdb lists one record per CDR3 protein. The sample carries roughly 180,000 distinct CDR3 sequences, approximately 96% recorded once. Material for sequencing was CD4+ T cells from PBMCs. These receptors were collected from a human donor in good health.

This clonotype was picked up one time. CDR3 in DNA: TGCAGTGCTAGGAAGGGTGCTAGCACAGATACGCAGTATTTT. Translation gives CSARKGASTDTQYF. V gene TRBV20-1 combines with J gene TRBJ2-3; D gene unclear. CDR3 length equals 14 residues. Trimming stripped 3 bases from V and 0 bases from J, with 10 bases between. Germline CDR1 reads DFQATT; CDR2 reads SNEGSKA (reference sequence).

The table lists this clonotype with a count of one. The chain uses TRBV12-3 or TRBV12-4 and TRBJ2-5, with D possibly being TRBD1 or TRBD2 (5 bases each). The ends were cut back, 0 bases at V and 4 bases at J, with 9 bases in the middle. The CDR3 runs to 14 residues. The CDR3 nucleotides are TGTGCCAGCAGTTTAGCCGGGACGGTAGAGACCCAGTACTTC. The encoded protein is CASSLAGTVETQYF.

The V gene is TRBV4-3, the J gene TRBJ1-1; 9 nucleotides agree with TRBD1. The CDR3 is 18 residues long. Germline CDR1 is LGHNA and CDR2 is YSLEER. V gave up 0 bases and J gave up 4 bases; unmatched junction bases: 12. In DNA form, the CDR3 reads TGCGCCAGCAGCCAAGACCTTCACCGGGGGGACAGGGTCACTGAAGCTTTCTTT. Protein sequence: CASSQDLHRGDRVTEAFF.

V is TRBV15 and J is TRBJ1-2; D is possibly TRBD1 (5 bases). The germline V gene encodes CDR1 LNHNV and CDR2 YYDKDF (reference sequence). The CDR3 contains 12 residues. V was shortened by 0 bases and J by 7 bases, with 6 bases between the two germline ends. For the CDR3, the DNA is TGTGCCACCAGCAGAGATGGGGGTGGCTACACCTTC. Amino acids: CATSRDGGGYTF.

This clonotype was seen just once. The chain employs TRBV30 and TRBJ2-7; 12 bases are shared with TRBD1. CDR1 GTSNPN and CDR2 SVGIG come from the germline V gene (reference sequence). Trimming at V came to 8 bases and at J to 5 bases, leaving 4 bases not matched to a gene. The CDR3 is made up of 12 amino acids. The CDR3 nucleotides read TGTGCCACCGGGACAGGGGGCCACGAGCAGTACTTC. The encoded protein is CATGTGGHEQYF.

This clonotype has a single count. The rearrangement links TRBV3-1 to TRBJ1-1; D perhaps matches TRBD1 (6 bases). The CDR3 covers 15 residues. Per germline, CDR1 LGHDT and CDR2 YNNKEL (reference sequence). V was cut by 1 base and J by 2 bases, with 11 bases left in between. CDR3 sequence: CASSQGSGENTEAFF. The DNA of the CDR3 is TGTGCCAGCAGCCAAGGTTCAGGGGAAAACACTGAAGCTTTCTTT.

This rearrangement joins TRBV29-1 to TRBJ2-7; 9 nucleotides line up with TRBD2. In germline, CDR1 is SQVTM, CDR2 ANQGSEA. Unmatched junction bases numbered 8, after V lost 4 bases and J lost 4 bases. This CDR3 has 14 amino acids. DNA for the CDR3: TGCAGCGTTGTTCTTAGCGGGGGACTTTACGAGCAGTACTTC. It translates to CSVVLSGGLYEQYF.

V and J are TRBV20-1 and TRBJ1-2, with 9 bases matching TRBD1. This CDR3 is built from 16 residues. Trimming at V came to 0 bases and at J to 4 bases, leaving 9 bases not matched to a gene. CDR1 and CDR2 from the germline V gene are DFQATT and SNEGSKA (reference sequence). The CDR3 sequence: CSARDNRDRAFYGYTF. For the CDR3, the DNA is TGCAGTGCTAGAGATAACCGGGACAGGGCCTTCTATGGCTACACCTTC.

V is TRBV6-5 and J is TRBJ2-5; the D call may be TRBD1 or TRBD2 (5 bases each). Trimming took off 4 bases at V and 5 bases at J, with 11 bases between the two ends. Germline loops: CDR1 MNHEY, CDR2 SVGAGI. This CDR3 spans 13 amino acids. CDR3 sequence: CASSLIGTETQYF. The CDR3 nucleotides are TGTGCCAGCAGTTTGATCGGGACGGAGACCCAGTACTTC.

The chain recombines TRBV28 with TRBJ1-1; a possible D gene is TRBD1 (6 bases). CDR3 length equals 13 residues. The V and J ends lost 11 bases and 5 bases respectively, with 18 bases between them. CDR1 is MDHEN, CDR2 SYDVKM, per germline. For the CDR3, the DNA is TGTGCCGTTTACGGGGGCGTGAGGACTGAAGCTTTCTTT. This encodes CAVYGGVRTEAFF.

This chain connects TRBV30 to TRBJ1-6; 12 bases fit TRBD1. Germline lookup yields CDR1 GTSNPN and CDR2 SVGIG (reference sequence). The V and J ends lost 3 bases and 10 bases, in that order; junction bases with no gene match: 1. The CDR3 loop spans 13 amino acids. Here the CDR3 DNA reads TGTGCCTGGAGGGGACAGGGGGCATCACCCCTCCACTTT. It specifies CAWRGQGASPLHF.

V is TRBV29-1 and J is TRBJ1-2; 8 nucleotides agree with TRBD1. Germline V lookup: CDR1 SQVTM, CDR2 ANQGSEA. Germline trimming cut 6 bases from V and 6 bases from J; bases unmatched to any gene: 6. CDR3 length: 12 residues. This chain's CDR3 is CSVGTGGHGYTF. The CDR3 region has the DNA TGCAGCGTAGGGACAGGAGGACATGGCTACACCTTC.

This clonotype was recorded only once. This rearrangement joins TRBV5-1 to TRBJ1-2, with D maybe TRBD1 (6 bases). CDR1 is SGHRS and CDR2 is YFSETQ in the germline V gene. CDR3 size: 16 residues. The germline V and J ends were trimmed by 3 bases and 8 bases, with 23 bases remaining between them. CDR3 nucleotides: TGCGCCAGCAGCTCGATTTCAGGGGAGGCTCTCTACGGCTACACCTTC. Its translation: CASSSISGEALYGYTF.

The V gene is TRBV6-2 or TRBV6-3, the J gene TRBJ2-1; TRBD1 agrees at 7 bases. Germline CDR1 and CDR2: MNHEY and SVGEGT. V lost 6 bases, J lost 12 bases, and 14 bases stayed unmatched. This CDR3 spans 14 amino acids. Written as DNA, the CDR3 is TGTGCCAGCAGACCTCGGACAGGCCTCCTTGGGCAGTTCTTC. Its translation: CASRPRTGLLGQFF.

The chain joins TRBV7-2 to TRBJ2-7; TRBD1 matches 7 bases. This CDR3 region has 15 residues. The ends lost 5 bases at V and 2 bases at J; junction bases unmatched: 9. Germline values: CDR1 SGHTA, CDR2 FQGNSA. CDR3: CASSESWGQTYEQYF. The CDR3 bases are TGTGCCAGCAGCGAAAGCTGGGGACAGACCTACGAGCAGTACTTC.

This clonotype appeared a few times. This chain uses TRBV29-1 with TRBJ2-3; a possible D gene is TRBD2 (7 bases). The ends were cut back, 4 bases at V and 3 bases at J, with 17 bases in the middle. In germline, CDR1 is SQVTM, CDR2 ANQGSEA. The CDR3 totals 15 residues. CDR3 loop: CSVGGGGAATDTQYF. CDR3 in DNA: TGCAGCGTTGGGGGTGGGGGGGCGGCAACAGATACGCAGTATTTT.

V gene TRBV20-1 combines with J gene TRBJ1-6; a weak D match, TRBD1 (5 bases). Looked up from germline, CDR1 is DFQATT and CDR2 is SNEGSKA (reference sequence). Deletions cut 3 bases from V and 0 bases from J, with 12 bases between. The CDR3 runs to 16 residues. DNA for the CDR3: TGCAGTGCTAGCGCTGGGGGTAGCTCCTATAATTCACCCCTCCACTTT. Amino acid sequence: CSASAGGSSYNSPLHF.

V and J are TRBV7-9 and TRBJ1-4; 7 bases align to TRBD1. The germline CDR1 and CDR2 sequences are SEHNR and FQNEAQ (reference sequence). The CDR3 loop spans 15 amino acids. Trimming cost V 5 bases and J 4 bases; bases outside gene matches: 7. The CDR3 nucleotides are TGTGCCAGCAGCAGACTGACAGGGTTTAATGAAAAACTGTTTTTT. Amino acids: CASSRLTGFNEKLFF. Drawing the rest from reference TRBV7-9 and TRBJ1-4, the complete variable domain is DTGVSQNPRHKITKRGQNVTFRCDPISEHNRLYWYRQTLGQGPEFLTYFQNEAQLEKSRLLSDRFSAERPKGSFSTLEIQRTEQGDSAMYLCASSRLTGFNEKLFFGSGTQLSVL.

The chain joins TRBV30 to TRBJ2-5, with D possibly being TRBD2 (6 bases). Between the trimmed V and J ends, which lost 8 bases and 5 bases, there was a span of 21 bases. The CDR3 spans 14 residues. Germline V gene lookup returns CDR1 GTSNPN and CDR2 SVGIG (reference sequence). The CDR3 protein is CAGKGGTTWETQYF. DNA of the CDR3: TGTGCCGGCAAAGGAGGGACCACGTGGGAGACCCAGTACTTC. Full variable domain (missing parts from reference TRBV30 and TRBJ2-5): SQTIHQWPATLVQPVGSPLSLECTVEGTSNPNLYWYRQAAGRGLQLLFYSVGIGQISSEVPQNLSASRPQDRQFILSSKKLLLSDSGFYLCAGKGGTTWETQYFGPGTRLLVL.

The chain carries TRBV20-1 and TRBJ1-1; possible D gene TRBD1, 6 bases. This CDR3 has 15 amino acids. V was shortened by 5 bases and J by 1 base, with 17 bases between the two germline ends. Germline loops: CDR1 DFQATT, CDR2 SNEGSKA (reference sequence). The CDR3 loop reads CSAPGQTVENTEAFF. Here the CDR3 DNA reads TGCAGTGCTCCGGGACAAACGGTGGAGAACACTGAAGCTTTCTTT.

This clonotype was counted a single time. The V call is TRBV7-2, the J call TRBJ2-5; TRBD2 matches at 8 bases. After removal of 4 bases from V and 2 bases from J, the junction contained 6 bases not matched to a gene. The CDR3 totals 15 residues. Germline V gene sequence: CDR1 SGHTA, CDR2 FQGNSA. The CDR3: CASSWVGGGQETQYF. Written as DNA, the CDR3 is TGTGCCAGCAGCTGGGTTGGCGGGGGGCAAGAGACCCAGTACTTC.

V is TRBV30 and J is TRBJ1-2; D not resolved. Trimming pared 2 bases from V and 8 bases from J, leaving 15 bases between. The V gene's germline CDR1 is GTSNPN and CDR2 SVGIG (reference sequence). The CDR3 is 13 residues long. The CDR3, as DNA: TGTGCCTGGAGTAACCTTGGGGTGCAGGGCTACACCTTC. Its protein product is CAWSNLGVQGYTF. Based on the CDR3 plus reference TRBV30 and TRBJ1-2, the full variable domain is SQTIHQWPATLVQPVGSPLSLECTVEGTSNPNLYWYRQAAGRGLQLLFYSVGIGQISSEVPQNLSASRPQDRQFILSSKKLLLSDSGFYLCAWSNLGVQGYTFGSGTRLTVV.

This clonotype was seen a single time. J is TRBJ2-5 and V is TRBV4-3; 11 positions match TRBD2. Trimming removed 0 bases from V and 5 bases from J; junction bases left unmatched: 11. The CDR3 runs to 18 residues. Germline V CDR1 and CDR2: LGHNA, YSLEER. CDR3 region: CASSQELLAGGLRETQYF. Here the CDR3 DNA reads TGCGCCAGCAGCCAAGAGCTCCTAGCGGGGGGCCTTCGGGAGACCCAGTACTTC.

This rearrangement joins TRBV3-1 to TRBJ2-7; 9 positions agree with TRBD2. CDR1 and CDR2 (germline): LGHDT, YNNKEL (reference sequence). Unmatched junction bases numbered 4, after V lost 2 bases and J lost 2 bases. The CDR3 extends over 15 amino acids. The CDR3 DNA reads TGTGCCAGCAGCCAAAGGGGGACTAGCCCCTACGAGCAGTACTTC. It is translated as CASSQRGTSPYEQYF.

V is TRBV20-1 and J is TRBJ2-1; TRBD2 is a possible D gene (5 bases). Trimming took off 5 bases at V and 9 bases at J, with 17 bases between the two ends. The CDR3 extends over 13 amino acids. Germline CDR1 DFQATT, CDR2 SNEGSKA (reference sequence). The CDR3 nucleotides read TGCAGTGCTGCCCCTCAATTGGCGGGTGAGCAGTTCTTC. As protein: CSAAPQLAGEQFF.

The chain joins TRBV12-3 or TRBV12-4 to TRBJ1-1, with D perhaps TRBD1 (5 bases). Trimming stripped 6 bases from V and 4 bases from J, with 15 bases between. The length of the CDR3 is 14 residues. CDR3 amino acids: CASSTGTKGTEAFF. The CDR3 region has the DNA TGTGCCAGCAGCACCGGGACGAAGGGCACTGAAGCTTTCTTT.

The gene calls are TRBV20-1 and TRBJ1-5, with D hard to call. From germline, CDR1 is DFQATT and CDR2 SNEGSKA (reference sequence). There are 14 residues in the CDR3. Trimming removed 4 bases from V and 2 bases from J, with 12 bases in between. This chain's CDR3 is CSAIGSPGNQPQHF. CDR3 bases: TGCAGTGCTATAGGCTCCCCGGGCAATCAGCCCCAGCATTTT.

This chain joins TRBV9 and TRBJ2-1; TRBD2 matches at 8 bases. V lost 4 bases and J lost 13; bases outside the gene matches: 7. Germline V gene data show CDR1 as SGDLS and CDR2 as YYNGEE. The CDR3 is made up of 12 amino acids. The CDR3 DNA is TGTGCCAGCAGCCCTAGGAGCGGGGGACAGTTCTTC. Encoded protein: CASSPRSGGQFF.

This chain links TRBV30 with TRBJ1-2, with D perhaps matching TRBD1 (5 bases). Looked up from germline, CDR1 is GTSNPN and CDR2 is SVGIG (reference sequence). Trimming cost V 1 base and J 3 bases, with 9 bases left between them. The CDR3 loop spans 13 amino acids. CDR3 in amino acids: CAWSGSGYYGYTF. In DNA, the CDR3 is TGTGCCTGGAGTGGGTCAGGGTACTATGGCTACACCTTC.